This T cell receptor (beta chain) was identified in a study of cytomegalovirus exposure and HLA in healthy donors. Turning to this clone: Its antigen is not identified.

Broader study findings: There were some V segments, including TRBV6-2 and TRBV6-3, excluded as indistinguishable. Most likely, a cluster of highly shared sequence variants arose as a sequencing artifact.

The PCR contained 60 Vbeta and 13 Jbeta primers. Assay: immunoSEQ multiplex PCR; the TCRdb copy retains only in-frame clones and omits some. The table records some 100,000 clones, more than 65% of them present only once. Germline CDR1 reads LNHDA; CDR2 reads SQIVND (reference sequence). With 7 bases removed from V and 1 base from J, the gap between germline ends came to 11 bases. CDR3 length: 13 amino acids. Sample: PBMCs. This clonotype was obtained from a woman younger than 35 in good health and CMV-seronegative. The rearrangement uses TRBV19 and TRBJ2-7; D might be TRBD2 (5 bases). The CDR3 DNA sequence: TGTGCCAGTAAGTTTGCGGGTTCCTACGAGCAGTACTTC. It specifies CASKFAGSYEQYF.